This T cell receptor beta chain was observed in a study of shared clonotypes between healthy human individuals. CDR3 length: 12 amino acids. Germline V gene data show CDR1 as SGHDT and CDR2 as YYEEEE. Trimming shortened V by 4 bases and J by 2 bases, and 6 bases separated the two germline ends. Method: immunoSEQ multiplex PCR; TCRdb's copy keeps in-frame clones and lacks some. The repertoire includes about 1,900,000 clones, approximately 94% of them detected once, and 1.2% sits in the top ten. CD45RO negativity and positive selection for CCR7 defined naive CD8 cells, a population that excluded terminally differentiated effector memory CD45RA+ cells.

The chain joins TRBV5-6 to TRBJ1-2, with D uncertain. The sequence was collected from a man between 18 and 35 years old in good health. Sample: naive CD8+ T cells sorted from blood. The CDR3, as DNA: TGTGCCAGCAGCCTCAACAACTATGGCTACACCTTC. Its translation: CASSLNNYGYTF.